This T cell receptor beta chain was sequenced for a study of cytomegalovirus exposure and HLA in healthy donors. A note on this clone: The antigen remains undetermined.

This CDR3 spans 16 amino acids. V was pared by 1 base and J by 6 bases, with 13 bases between. Germline lookup yields CDR1 SGHTA and CDR2 FQGNSA. The PCR had 60 Vbeta and 13 Jbeta primers. Original processing notes: A later analysis counted approximately 80 million unique TCR beta chains, around 12 million shared. Assay used: immunoSEQ multiplex PCR; TCRdb lists only in-frame clones, some missing. The V and J calls and clone size are taken from that table; D and trimming were inferred from the DNA. The sample lists 99,000 or so clones; over 60% were seen once. Study results and limitations: The classifier reportedly diagnosed cytomegalovirus status with high sensitivity and specificity. Some TCR beta chains (about 170 of them) were listed as cytomegalovirus-associated.

The chain couples TRBV7-2 to TRBJ1-6; maybe TRBD1 (5 bases). The source material was PBMCs. The receptor was isolated from a man aged 55 to 70 in good health and CMV-seropositive. The CDR3, as DNA: TGTGCCAGCAGCTTAGTCCGGGGGTCAATTAATTCACCCCTCCACTTT. This gives the protein CASSLVRGSINSPLHF.